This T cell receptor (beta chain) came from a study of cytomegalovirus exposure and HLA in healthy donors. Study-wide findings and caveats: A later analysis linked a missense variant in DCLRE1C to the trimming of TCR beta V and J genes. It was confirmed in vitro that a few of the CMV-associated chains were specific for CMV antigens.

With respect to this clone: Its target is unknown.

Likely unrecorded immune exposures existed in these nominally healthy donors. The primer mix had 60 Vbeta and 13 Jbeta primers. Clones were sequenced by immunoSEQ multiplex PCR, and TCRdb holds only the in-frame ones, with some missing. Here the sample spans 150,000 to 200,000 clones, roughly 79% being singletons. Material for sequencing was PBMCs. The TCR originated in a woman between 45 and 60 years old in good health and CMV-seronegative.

This CDR3 is CATAPGLSAYNEQFF. The CDR3 DNA follows: TGTGCCACCGCACCAGGACTATCAGCCTACAATGAGCAGTTCTTC. The gene calls are TRBV15 and TRBJ2-1; TRBD2 might be the D (6 bases). CDR3 length equals 15 residues. V lost 8 bases and J lost 2, with 16 bases in between. Per germline, CDR1 LNHNV and CDR2 YYDKDF (reference sequence). The full variable domain, with the rest looked up from reference TRBV15 and TRBJ2-1, is DAMVIQNPRYQVTQFGKPVTLSCSQTLNHNVMYWYQQKSSQAPKLLFHYYDKDFNNEADTPDNFQSRRPNTSFCFLDIRSPGLGDTAMYLCATAPGLSAYNEQFFGPGTRLTVL.